This section outlines one T cell receptor (beta chain) sequence together with its context. Time point: blood at routine non-recurrence follow-up after resection. A single record per CDR3 protein comes from TCRdb applying MiXCR to the 5' RACE reads. This sample has 25,000 to 35,000 distinct CDR3 sequences; over 9.5% occur once, and the top ten carry 28%. This entry belongs to a study of spatial heterogeneity in lung cancer. The germline CDR1 and CDR2 sequences are DFQATT and SNEGSKA (reference sequence). V was pared by 0 bases and J by 6 bases, with 18 bases between. The CDR3 runs to 16 residues. The sequenced sample was PBMCs, obtained at follow-up. This chain joins TRBV20-1 and TRBJ2-1; no definite D call. The receptor was derived from a female donor with early-stage non-small cell lung cancer. DNA for the CDR3: TGCAGTGCTAGAGATCTGGTAGGGAAACTCTCCAATGAGCAGTTCTTC. Amino acid sequence: CSARDLVGKLSNEQFF.